These 8 T cell receptor beta chains were all obtained from the same sample, sequenced in a study of CD8 T cells in ankylosing spondylitis. Using its own MiXCR run on the 5' RACE reads, TCRdb lists one record per CDR3 protein. The data hold some 120,000 distinct CDR3 sequences, with around 7% observed a single time. Sequencing was performed on blood, either unsorted or a sorted T cell fraction (not recorded which). The receptors stem from a male donor with ankylosing spondylitis or in good health (not recorded which).

The chain employs TRBV5-6 and TRBJ2-7; the match to TRBD1 covers 7 bases. The germline V gene encodes CDR1 SGHDT and CDR2 YYEEEE. The CDR3 totals 15 residues. V shed 4 bases and J 1 base; nucleotides not matched to a gene: 8. CDR3 sequence reads: CASSPTDRRSYEQYF. The CDR3, as DNA: TGTGCCAGCAGCCCGACGGACAGGAGGTCCTACGAGCAGTACTTC.

At least ten counts were recorded for this clonotype. This chain uses TRBV20-1 with TRBJ1-2, with D possibly matching TRBD1 (5 bases). Trimming stripped 3 bases from V and 7 bases from J, with 21 bases between. The CDR3 has 15 amino acids. Germline CDR1 and CDR2: DFQATT and SNEGSKA (reference sequence). CDR3 sequence reads: CSARDATRGDGGYTF. As DNA, the CDR3 is TGCAGTGCTAGGGATGCGACTCGGGGGGATGGTGGCTACACCTTC.

This clonotype was found many times. The chain couples TRBV20-1 to TRBJ2-2, with 12 positions matching TRBD2. Unmatched junction bases numbered 6, after V lost 7 bases and J lost 0 bases. The germline V gene has CDR1 DFQATT and CDR2 SNEGSKA (reference sequence). This CDR3 comprises 16 residues. The DNA for the CDR3 is TGCAGTGTTTGGCTAGCGGGAGGGTCGAACACCGGGGAGCTGTTTTTT. It codes for CSVWLAGGSNTGELFF.

Ten or more counts support this clonotype. The chain employs TRBV6-2 or TRBV6-3 and TRBJ2-5, with 7 bases aligning to TRBD1. The CDR3 extends over 14 amino acids. Germline V lookup: CDR1 MNHEY, CDR2 SVGEGT. After removal of 7 bases from V and 5 bases from J, the junction contained 10 bases not matched to a gene. The CDR3 nucleotides are TGTGCCAGCACCATTCACAGGGGTCGGGAGACCCAGTACTTC. This encodes CASTIHRGRETQYF.

This clonotype was observed at least ten times. V gene TRBV5-1 combines with J gene TRBJ2-3; 11 nucleotides match TRBD2. The CDR3 consists of 19 residues. The V and J ends lost 0 bases and 0 bases, in that order; junction bases with no gene match: 9. CDR1 and CDR2 from the germline V gene are SGHRS and YFSETQ. CDR3: CASSLAPSSGGTSTDTQYF. CDR3 nucleotides: TGCGCCAGCAGCTTGGCCCCCTCTAGCGGGGGGACTAGCACAGATACGCAGTATTTT.

This clonotype appeared many times. The CDR3 coding sequence is TGTGCCAGCTCACCACCCTACGAATACTCTGGGGCCAACGTCCTGACTTTC. It translates to CASSPPYEYSGANVLTF. The rearrangement links TRBV18 to TRBJ2-6; no clear D. The CDR3 is 17 amino acids. The V gene's germline CDR1 is KGHSH and CDR2 LQKENI. Trimming shortened V by 0 bases and J by 0 bases, and 9 bases separated the two germline ends.

This clonotype was counted many times. The CDR3 coding sequence is TGTGCCAGCAGTTACTCCTCCCCGGGGGAGCAGTACTTC. This encodes CASSYSSPGEQYF. This chain links TRBV6-5 with TRBJ2-7; TRBD2 might be the D (5 bases). The CDR3 is 13 amino acids. In germline, CDR1 is MNHEY, CDR2 SVGAGI. V was trimmed by 0 bases and J by 7 bases, leaving 10 bases between them.

This clonotype was seen repeatedly, ten times or more. The rearrangement uses TRBV20-1 and TRBJ1-1; possible D gene TRBD1, 5 bases. The CDR3 extends over 14 amino acids. Between the trimmed V and J ends, which lost 0 bases and 1 base, there was a span of 9 bases. Germline V gene lookup returns CDR1 DFQATT and CDR2 SNEGSKA (reference sequence). The CDR3 DNA follows: TGCAGTGCTAGAGAATCAGGGAGGAACACTGAAGCTTTCTTT. This translates into CSARESGRNTEAFF.